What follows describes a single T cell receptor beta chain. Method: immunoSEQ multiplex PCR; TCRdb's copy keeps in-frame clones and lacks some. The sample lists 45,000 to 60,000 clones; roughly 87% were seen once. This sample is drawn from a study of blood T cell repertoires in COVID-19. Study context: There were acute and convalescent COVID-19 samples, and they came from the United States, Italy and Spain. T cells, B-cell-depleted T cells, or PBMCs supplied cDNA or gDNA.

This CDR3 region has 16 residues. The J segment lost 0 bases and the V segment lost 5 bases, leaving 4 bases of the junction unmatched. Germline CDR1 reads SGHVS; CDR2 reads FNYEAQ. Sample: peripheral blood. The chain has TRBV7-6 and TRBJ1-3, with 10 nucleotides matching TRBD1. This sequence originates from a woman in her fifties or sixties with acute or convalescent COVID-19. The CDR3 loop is CASSLRTGGSGNTIYF. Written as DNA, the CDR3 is TGTGCCAGCAGCCTCAGGACAGGGGGCTCTGGAAACACCATATATTTT.